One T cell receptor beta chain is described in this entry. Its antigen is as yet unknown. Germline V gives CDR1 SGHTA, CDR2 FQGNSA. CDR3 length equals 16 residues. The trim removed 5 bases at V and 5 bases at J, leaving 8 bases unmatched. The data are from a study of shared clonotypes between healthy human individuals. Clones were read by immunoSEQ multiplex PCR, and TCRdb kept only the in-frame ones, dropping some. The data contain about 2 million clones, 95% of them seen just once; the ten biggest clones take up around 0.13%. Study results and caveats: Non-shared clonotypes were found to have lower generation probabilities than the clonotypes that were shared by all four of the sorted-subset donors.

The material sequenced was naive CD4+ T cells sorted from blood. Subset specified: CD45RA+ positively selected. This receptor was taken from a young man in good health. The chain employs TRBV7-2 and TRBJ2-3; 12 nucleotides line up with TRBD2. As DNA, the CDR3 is TGTGCCAGCAGCCTGATCGGGACTAGCGGGCGAGATACGCAGTATTTT. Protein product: CASSLIGTSGRDTQYF.